A selection of T cell receptor beta chains follows, all from one sample in a study of CD8 T cells in Susac syndrome. One entry per CDR3 protein, called by TCRdb with MiXCR from the immunoSEQ multiplex PCR reads. Of over 65,000 distinct CDR3 sequences in the sample, approximately 94% are singletons; the top ten hold about 0.52%. Sequenced sample: CD4+ T cells from PBMCs. These receptors were collected from a human donor with Susac syndrome. The CDR3 runs from the conserved cysteine through the conserved F or W. The order of the fields is CDR3 DNA, CDR3 protein, clone size, V gene, D gene, J gene. D genes are given only for firm matches. For some rows the clone size is stated as once, few or many, or as a class when expanded; others skip it.

CDR3 DNA: TGTGCCAGCAGCGTTAGCACTAGCGGGATTTACGAGCAGTACTTC; CDR3 protein: CASSVSTSGIYEQYF; clone size: -; V gene: TRBV9; D gene: TRBD2; J gene: TRBJ2-7
CDR3 DNA: TGTGCCAGCAGTGTACCCAGGGGGGGAGATACGCAGTATTTT; CDR3 protein: CASSVPRGGDTQYF; clone size: -; V gene: TRBV28; D gene: -; J gene: TRBJ2-3
CDR3 DNA: TGTGCCAGCAGCAGAGCCGGGACAGAGGGGGAGACCCAGTACTTC; CDR3 protein: CASSRAGTEGETQYF; clone size: -; V gene: TRBV7-9; D gene: TRBD1; J gene: TRBJ2-5
CDR3 DNA: TGTGCCAGCACCCGAAAGCCGGGCTGGGGATACAATGAGCAGTTCTTC; CDR3 protein: CASTRKPGWGYNEQFF; clone size: -; V gene: TRBV6-2/TRBV6-3; D gene: -; J gene: TRBJ2-1
CDR3 DNA: TGTGCCAGCAGGTTAGCGGGGCCGGCCTACAATGAGCAGTTCTTC; CDR3 protein: CASRLAGPAYNEQFF; clone size: -; V gene: TRBV12-3/TRBV12-4; D gene: TRBD2; J gene: TRBJ2-1
CDR3 DNA: TGTGCCAGTAGTACCGGACAGGGTAATCAGCCCCAGCATTTT; CDR3 protein: CASSTGQGNQPQHF; clone size: -; V gene: TRBV19; D gene: TRBD1; J gene: TRBJ1-5
CDR3 DNA: TGCAGCGGAGGGACAGGGGTGCGCACTGAAGCTTTCTTT; CDR3 protein: CSGGTGVRTEAFF; clone size: -; V gene: TRBV29-1; D gene: TRBD1; J gene: TRBJ1-1
CDR3 DNA: TGCAGTGCTAGCAGCCGGATCTCTGGAAACACCATATATTTT; CDR3 protein: CSASSRISGNTIYF; clone size: -; V gene: TRBV20-1; D gene: -; J gene: TRBJ1-3
CDR3 DNA: TGTGCTAGTGGTTTGGGCCTCACTGAAGCTTTCTTT; CDR3 protein: CASGLGLTEAFF; clone size: -; V gene: TRBV12-5; D gene: -; J gene: TRBJ1-1
CDR3 DNA: TGTGCCAGCAGTTCACCCAACAGGGGTCTTTACGAGCAGTACTTC; CDR3 protein: CASSSPNRGLYEQYF; clone size: -; V gene: TRBV28; D gene: TRBD1; J gene: TRBJ2-7
CDR3 DNA: TGTGCCAGCAGCTCGCAGGGGATAGGTGAAAAACTGTTTTTT; CDR3 protein: CASSSQGIGEKLFF; clone size: -; V gene: TRBV7-2; D gene: -; J gene: TRBJ1-4
CDR3 DNA: TGTGCCAGCAGCAAACCGGGGGGCTCCTACAATGAGCAGTTCTTC; CDR3 protein: CASSKPGGSYNEQFF; clone size: -; V gene: TRBV11-1; D gene: TRBD2; J gene: TRBJ2-1
CDR3 DNA: TGTGCCAGCAAATCAGTGTCCCTAGCGGGAGGACTAAACAATGAGCAGTTCTTC; CDR3 protein: CASKSVSLAGGLNNEQFF; clone size: -; V gene: TRBV7-2; D gene: TRBD2; J gene: TRBJ2-1
CDR3 DNA: TGCGCCAGAATTCCGGGAGGGAAAGAAGCTTTCTTT; CDR3 protein: CARIPGGKEAFF; clone size: once; V gene: TRBV23-1; D gene: -; J gene: TRBJ1-1
CDR3 DNA: TGTGCCAGCAGCCAATTAGACTATGGCTACACCTTC; CDR3 protein: CASSQLDYGYTF; clone size: -; V gene: TRBV3-1; D gene: -; J gene: TRBJ1-2
CDR3 DNA: TGCAGTGCCAGGGCCGGACAGGGTTATAGTTACAGTACGCAGTATTTT; CDR3 protein: CSARAGQGYSYSTQYF; clone size: -; V gene: TRBV20-1; D gene: TRBD1; J gene: TRBJ2-3
CDR3 DNA: TGTGCCAGCAGTGAAGGGATCTACGGATGGGCCGGGGAGCTGTTTTTT; CDR3 protein: CASSEGIYGWAGELFF; clone size: -; V gene: TRBV2; D gene: -; J gene: TRBJ2-2
CDR3 DNA: TGTGCCAGCAGCTTGCGAACTAGCATGGGCAATGAGCAGTTCTTC; CDR3 protein: CASSLRTSMGNEQFF; clone size: -; V gene: TRBV5-6; D gene: -; J gene: TRBJ2-1
CDR3 DNA: TGTGCCAGCTCATCCCCGGGGGACCGGGAGACCCAGTACTTC; CDR3 protein: CASSSPGDRETQYF; clone size: -; V gene: TRBV18; D gene: -; J gene: TRBJ2-5
CDR3 DNA: TGTGCCAGCAGTATCGGGGGCGTGGGTACTGAAGCTTTCTTT; CDR3 protein: CASSIGGVGTEAFF; clone size: -; V gene: TRBV2; D gene: -; J gene: TRBJ1-1
CDR3 DNA: TGTGCCAGCAGCCACCGGGAAGATACGCAGTATTTT; CDR3 protein: CASSHREDTQYF; clone size: -; V gene: TRBV3-1; D gene: -; J gene: TRBJ2-3
CDR3 DNA: TGTGCCAGCAGTTTGGGTTGGCAGGGGGCGACCCCCTACTTC; CDR3 protein: CASSLGWQGATPYF; clone size: -; V gene: TRBV28; D gene: TRBD1; J gene: TRBJ2-7
CDR3 DNA: TGTGCCAGCAGCCCAGGACTAGCGGGAGGCCCCTACAATGAGCAGTTCTTC; CDR3 protein: CASSPGLAGGPYNEQFF; clone size: -; V gene: TRBV27; D gene: TRBD2; J gene: TRBJ2-1
CDR3 DNA: TGTGCCAGCAGCTTTAGGAACGAGCAGTACTTC; CDR3 protein: CASSFRNEQYF; clone size: -; V gene: TRBV12-1; D gene: -; J gene: TRBJ2-7
CDR3 DNA: TGCAGTGCTAGAGATCATCTCGGCGGGAATGAAAAACTGTTTTTT; CDR3 protein: CSARDHLGGNEKLFF; clone size: -; V gene: TRBV20-1; D gene: -; J gene: TRBJ1-4
CDR3 DNA: TGTGCCAGCAACCTCCGGCGGGAGGGTAAGGGTGAGCAGTTCTTC; CDR3 protein: CASNLRREGKGEQFF; clone size: -; V gene: TRBV7-8; D gene: TRBD2; J gene: TRBJ2-1
CDR3 DNA: TGTGCCAGCAGCCAAGAACCCGGGGTCCTGGCCAATGGCTACACCTTC; CDR3 protein: CASSQEPGVLANGYTF; clone size: -; V gene: TRBV3-1; D gene: -; J gene: TRBJ1-2
CDR3 DNA: TGTGCCAGCTCACCACGCGACAGGTTACTCTCTGGGGCCAACGTCCTGACTTTC; CDR3 protein: CASSPRDRLLSGANVLTF; clone size: -; V gene: TRBV18; D gene: -; J gene: TRBJ2-6
CDR3 DNA: TGTGCCACCAGTGCCGTCGAGGGGGTAAGCTCCTACAATGAGCAGTTCTTC; CDR3 protein: CATSAVEGVSSYNEQFF; clone size: -; V gene: TRBV24-1; D gene: -; J gene: TRBJ2-1
CDR3 DNA: TGTGCCAGCAGTGACGCCGGGGATGTTAATGAAAAACTGTTTTTT; CDR3 protein: CASSDAGDVNEKLFF; clone size: -; V gene: TRBV6-1; D gene: -; J gene: TRBJ1-4
CDR3 DNA: TGTGCCAGCAGCCCCAAGGCCCTAGCGGGAGATGGGAACGAGCAGTACTTC; CDR3 protein: CASSPKALAGDGNEQYF; clone size: -; V gene: TRBV7-2; D gene: TRBD2; J gene: TRBJ2-7
CDR3 DNA: TGTGCCAGCAGCAAAGCGCGCGGCGGGGTAGGCACCGGGGAGCTGTTTTTT; CDR3 protein: CASSKARGGVGTGELFF; clone size: -; V gene: TRBV21-1; D gene: -; J gene: TRBJ2-2
CDR3 DNA: TGTGCCAGCAGCTTGTTCGACACCCCGTTATACGAGCAGTACTTC; CDR3 protein: CASSLFDTPLYEQYF; clone size: -; V gene: TRBV3-1; D gene: -; J gene: TRBJ2-7
CDR3 DNA: TGTGCCAGCAGCGACGACAGTACCTATGGCTACACCTTC; CDR3 protein: CASSDDSTYGYTF; clone size: -; V gene: TRBV7-2; D gene: -; J gene: TRBJ1-2
CDR3 DNA: TGTGCCAGCAGCTTTCAAGGGTACGAGCAGTACTTC; CDR3 protein: CASSFQGYEQYF; clone size: -; V gene: TRBV5-6; D gene: -; J gene: TRBJ2-7
CDR3 DNA: TGTGCCAGCAGCCATGGGGCCTGGAACACTGAAGCTTTCTTT; CDR3 protein: CASSHGAWNTEAFF; clone size: once; V gene: TRBV3-1; D gene: -; J gene: TRBJ1-1
CDR3 DNA: TGTGCCAGCAGCAAAGGGGACAGGGCCTTCTCTGGAAACACCATATATTTT; CDR3 protein: CASSKGDRAFSGNTIYF; clone size: -; V gene: TRBV21-1; D gene: -; J gene: TRBJ1-3
CDR3 DNA: TGTGCCAGCAGGGACACGGGTGGAGGCTACGAGCAGTACTTC; CDR3 protein: CASRDTGGGYEQYF; clone size: -; V gene: TRBV6-1; D gene: -; J gene: TRBJ2-7
CDR3 DNA: TGTGCCAGCGCCAATAGCGGGAGCCAAGAGACCCAGTACTTC; CDR3 protein: CASANSGSQETQYF; clone size: -; V gene: TRBV25-1; D gene: TRBD2; J gene: TRBJ2-5
CDR3 DNA: TGTGCCAGCGGCGGACAGGGGGAGACCCAGTACTTC; CDR3 protein: CASGGQGETQYF; clone size: -; V gene: TRBV5-4; D gene: TRBD1; J gene: TRBJ2-5
CDR3 DNA: TGTGCCAGCTCACCGGGACAGGGATCCTACGAGCAGTACTTC; CDR3 protein: CASSPGQGSYEQYF; clone size: -; V gene: TRBV18; D gene: TRBD1; J gene: TRBJ2-7
CDR3 DNA: TGTGCCAGCAGCTTAGCTTTGAGGGGGAGGCAGGGCGCAGACACCATATATTTT; CDR3 protein: CASSLALRGRQGADTIYF; clone size: -; V gene: TRBV7-2; D gene: -; J gene: TRBJ1-3
CDR3 DNA: TGTGCCAGCAGCCGAACTAGCTCCTACGAGCAGTACTTC; CDR3 protein: CASSRTSSYEQYF; clone size: few; V gene: TRBV7-9; D gene: -; J gene: TRBJ2-7
CDR3 DNA: TGTGCCAGCAGCTTGACGGGACTCTCCTACGAGCAGTACTTC; CDR3 protein: CASSLTGLSYEQYF; clone size: -; V gene: TRBV7-2; D gene: -; J gene: TRBJ2-7
CDR3 DNA: TGTGCCAGTAGTCCGACAGGGGGCAACTATGGCTACACCTTC; CDR3 protein: CASSPTGGNYGYTF; clone size: -; V gene: TRBV19; D gene: TRBD1; J gene: TRBJ1-2
CDR3 DNA: TGTGCCAGCCGCGCCCCCGAGAAGCGCGTCACAGATACGCAGTATTTT; CDR3 protein: CASRAPEKRVTDTQYF; clone size: -; V gene: TRBV7-2; D gene: -; J gene: TRBJ2-3
CDR3 DNA: TGTGCCAGCGACCTAGGGGGGAGTTTAGTTAGTCAGCCCCAGCATTTT; CDR3 protein: CASDLGGSLVSQPQHF; clone size: -; V gene: TRBV5-6; D gene: -; J gene: TRBJ1-5
CDR3 DNA: TGTGCCAGCAGTACGGGAGATCAGCCCCAGCATTTT; CDR3 protein: CASSTGDQPQHF; clone size: -; V gene: TRBV6-5; D gene: -; J gene: TRBJ1-5
CDR3 DNA: TGCGCCAGCAGCGCACGGACAGCTTGGACCTTTCAAGAGACCCAGTACTTC; CDR3 protein: CASSARTAWTFQETQYF; clone size: -; V gene: TRBV4-1; D gene: -; J gene: TRBJ2-5
CDR3 DNA: TGTGCCAGCAGGGACTCAGGGGGTTCCAACTATGGCTACACCTTC; CDR3 protein: CASRDSGGSNYGYTF; clone size: once; V gene: TRBV3-1; D gene: TRBD1; J gene: TRBJ1-2